Presented here are 18 T cell receptor beta chains from one specimen sequenced in a study of molecular identifiers for immune sequencing clone quantification. TCRdb fed the PCR reads into MiXCR, producing one record per CDR3 protein. The data contain about half a million distinct CDR3 sequences, 20% to 25% of them singletons. The material sequenced was naive CD8+ T cells from blood, with Jurkat cell RNA spiked in. Documented subset: FACS-sorted CD8+CD4-CCR7+CD45RA+ naive T cells. The receptors were sampled from a human donor in good health. Some libraries in this study had Jurkat cell RNA spiked in.

There are many counts of this clonotype. DNA for the CDR3: TGCGCCAGCAGCTTGACCGGACAGGGGCCCACCTACGAGCAGTACTTC. Translating gives CASSLTGQGPTYEQYF. This chain joins TRBV5-1 and TRBJ2-7; TRBD1 agrees at 9 bases. Germline lookup yields CDR1 SGHRS and CDR2 YFSETQ. This CDR3 has 16 residues. The trim removed 1 base at V and 2 bases at J, leaving 7 bases unmatched.

To note about this clonotype: With a much larger clone just one base away, this may be a read error. The chain recombines TRBV6-1 with TRBJ2-3, with D possibly being TRBD1 (5 bases). The CDR3 extends over 13 amino acids. Germline loops: CDR1 MNHNS, CDR2 SASEGT. CDR3 nucleotides: TGTGCCAGCAGGCCAGTTTTGACAGATACGCAGTGTTTT. Translated, it gives CASRPVLTDTQCF.

This clonotype was found a few times. The V call is TRBV12-5, the J call TRBJ2-7; D is possibly TRBD1 (5 bases). The CDR3 runs 16 residues. Trimming pared 6 bases from V and 3 bases from J, leaving 21 bases between. Per germline, CDR1 LGHNT and CDR2 FRNRAP. CDR3 sequence reads: CASGIWVLGAHYEQYF. CDR3 in DNA: TGTGCTAGTGGCATTTGGGTCCTAGGGGCTCACTACGAGCAGTACTTC.

V usage is TRBV7-9 and J usage is TRBJ2-3; 10 bases agree with TRBD2. Germline V gene sequence: CDR1 SEHNR, CDR2 FQNEAQ (reference sequence). The V gene end was trimmed by 4 bases and the J gene end by 5 bases; junction bases not matched to a gene: 3. This CDR3 is built from 14 residues. CDR3 sequence: CASSSAGGRDTQYF. CDR3 nucleotide sequence: TGTGCCAGCAGCTCAGCGGGAGGGAGAGATACGCAGTATTTT.

This sequence joins TRBV7-9 and TRBJ1-5; no reliable D call. The CDR3 consists of 15 residues. V lost 5 bases, J lost 2 bases, and 13 bases lay in between. Germline V gives CDR1 SEHNR, CDR2 FQNEAQ (reference sequence). The CDR3 spells CASSPSIGGNQPQHF. The DNA of the CDR3 is TGTGCCAGCAGCCCAAGTATCGGGGGCAATCAGCCCCAGCATTTT.

This clonotype was seen a few times. The rearrangement links TRBV29-1 to TRBJ2-1; the match to TRBD2 covers 12 bases. The CDR3 contains 12 residues. The J segment lost 15 bases and the V segment lost 6 bases, leaving 9 bases of the junction unmatched. Germline V lookup: CDR1 SQVTM, CDR2 ANQGSEA. In DNA, the CDR3 is TGCAGCGTGGCGACTAGCGGGAGTTTTCGGTTCTTC. Translation: CSVATSGSFRFF.

This clonotype occurred a few times. V usage is TRBV19 and J usage is TRBJ2-2; D may correspond to TRBD1 or TRBD2 (6 bases each). The germline V and J ends were trimmed by 5 bases and 6 bases, with 13 bases remaining between them. Germline-derived CDR1 and CDR2 are LNHDA and SQIVND (reference sequence). The CDR3 has 14 residues. The CDR3 sequence: CASSPMGGAGELFF. The CDR3 nucleotides read TGTGCCAGTAGTCCTATGGGGGGCGCCGGGGAGCTGTTTTTT. The variable domain in full, with the rest retrieved from reference TRBV19 and TRBJ2-2, is DGGITQSPKYLFRKEGQNVTLSCEQNLNHDAMYWYRQDPGQGLRLIYYSQIVNDFQKGDIAEGYSVSREKKESFPLTVTSAQKNPTAFYLCASSPMGGAGELFFGEGSRLTVL.

The chain couples TRBV30 to TRBJ2-7, with 8 bases that match TRBD2. CDR1 and CDR2 from the germline V gene are GTSNPN and SVGIG (reference sequence). Trimming at V came to 5 bases and at J to 2 bases, leaving 8 bases not matched to a gene. This CDR3 is built from 14 residues. This chain's CDR3 is CAWDGAGGTYEQYF. In nucleotides, the CDR3 is TGTGCCTGGGATGGGGCGGGAGGCACCTACGAGCAGTACTTC.

This clonotype was recorded a few times. The V gene is TRBV7-6, the J gene TRBJ2-7, with 7 bases aligning to TRBD2. Germline-derived CDR1 and CDR2 are SGHVS and FNYEAQ. Germline trimming cut 6 bases from V and 9 bases from J; bases unmatched to any gene: 14. The CDR3 is made up of 14 amino acids. CDR3 in amino acids: CASSKSGNLDRQYF. The CDR3 bases are TGTGCCAGCAGTAAAAGCGGGAACCTAGATCGGCAGTACTTC.

The chain employs TRBV19 and TRBJ2-2; no clear D. The CDR3 totals 14 residues. Trimming left V 6 bases short and J 4 bases short, with 12 bases between. Looked up from germline, CDR1 is LNHDA and CDR2 is SQIVND (reference sequence). The CDR3 sequence is CASREFGPTGELFF. As DNA, the CDR3 is TGTGCCAGTAGGGAGTTCGGCCCCACCGGGGAGCTGTTTTTT.

This chain uses TRBV6-2 or TRBV6-3 with TRBJ2-1; D is unresolved. The CDR3 is made up of 12 amino acids. V was clipped by 2 bases and J by 9 bases, with 8 bases between them. Germline V gene lookup returns CDR1 MNHEY and CDR2 SVGEGT. This CDR3 is CASSYVIAEQFF. CDR3 DNA: TGTGCCAGCAGTTACGTAATCGCTGAGCAGTTCTTC.

This clonotype was counted only a few times. The V gene is TRBV19, the J gene TRBJ2-7; D is perhaps TRBD1 (8 bases). The CDR3 loop spans 11 amino acids. Germline V gives CDR1 LNHDA, CDR2 SQIVND (reference sequence). The V end was cut by 8 bases, the J end by 7 bases, with 12 bases between. Here the CDR3 reads CASGQGGEQYF. CDR3 nucleotide sequence: TGTGCCAGTGGACAGGGAGGGGAGCAGTACTTC.

On this clonotype itself: A much larger clone sits a single nucleotide away, making a read error possible. The CDR3 does not close with the conserved phenylalanine or tryptophan, likely indicating a read error. This chain connects TRBV28 to TRBJ1-6, with 8 bases fitting TRBD1. V shed 5 bases, J shed 6 bases, and the junction held 6 bases outside the gene matches. The CDR3 runs to 15 residues. Germline V CDR1 and CDR2: MDHEN, SYDVKM. CDR3 loop: CASSDDRGLNSPLHL. CDR3 coding DNA: TGTGCCAGCAGTGATGACAGGGGCCTTAATTCACCCCTCCACCTT.

This clonotype has more than one count but fewer than ten. The chain is built from TRBV9 and TRBJ2-5; TRBD2 matches 7 bases. The CDR3 contains 16 residues. V shed 2 bases, J shed 1 base, and the junction held 8 bases outside the gene matches. Germline V CDR1 and CDR2: SGDLS, YYNGEE. DNA for the CDR3: TGTGCCAGCAGCGTCCGCGGGGGTGCGAGCCAAGAGACCCAGTACTTC. This gives the protein CASSVRGGASQETQYF.

This clonotype was recorded many times. The chain carries TRBV28 and TRBJ1-5; 8 bases are shared with TRBD1. Germline assignment: CDR1 MDHEN and CDR2 SYDVKM. CDR3 length: 15 amino acids. V lost 6 bases and J lost 4; bases outside the gene matches: 8. This CDR3 reads CASSHGQGVNQPQHF. The DNA for the CDR3 is TGTGCCAGCAGCCATGGACAGGGAGTAAATCAGCCCCAGCATTTT.

The gene calls are TRBV5-6 and TRBJ1-5; a possible D gene is TRBD1 (5 bases). V was trimmed by 2 bases and J by 7 bases, leaving 10 bases between them. Germline V lookup: CDR1 SGHDT, CDR2 YYEEEE. This CDR3 has 13 residues. The CDR3 DNA sequence: TGTGCCAGCAGCTTATATGGGGGGCAGCCCCAGCATTTT. As protein: CASSLYGGQPQHF.

This clonotype was seen a few times. This chain uses TRBV9 with TRBJ1-1, with D perhaps matching TRBD1 (6 bases). Germline values: CDR1 SGDLS, CDR2 YYNGEE. The CDR3 has 14 residues. Trimming removed 3 bases from V and 6 bases from J, with 15 bases in between. The CDR3 DNA reads as TGTGCCAGCAGCGATACAGGGAAGGGTGCTGAAGCTTTCTTT. Amino acids: CASSDTGKGAEAFF.

As regards this clonotype: A single base separates this from a much larger clone, so it may be a read error. V usage is TRBV7-9 and J usage is TRBJ1-1, with D possibly matching TRBD1 (5 bases). V lost 6 bases to trimming and J lost 0 bases, with 14 bases between them. Germline CDR1 SEHNR, CDR2 FQNEAQ (reference sequence). This CDR3 has 15 amino acids. In DNA form, the CDR3 reads TGTGCCAGCAGTTTTCCAGGGTTCATGAACACTGAAGCTTTCTTT. Encoded protein: CASSFPGFMNTEAFF.